Listed below are T cell receptor beta chains from one sample, sequenced in a study of blood T cell repertoires in COVID-19. Using immunoSEQ multiplex PCR, the repertoire was profiled, and TCRdb retains in-frame clones only, with some absent. The table shows 250,000 to 350,000 clones, with 91% occurring only once. The sequenced material came from peripheral blood. These receptors were collected from a woman between 25 and 40 years old with COVID-19, enrolled during active disease. Each CDR3 is given with its conserved first and last residue. The order of the fields is clone size, CDR3 length, J gene, V gene, D gene, CDR3 DNA, CDR3 protein. D genes are given only for firm matches. Size values are once, few and many counts, or a class for expanded clones, and some rows have none.

>-|16|TRBJ1-6|TRBV6-5|-
TGTGCCAGCAGTTACTCGGACTCAGCCTATAATTCACCCCTCCACTTT
CASSYSDSAYNSPLHF
>few|15|TRBJ2-3|TRBV10-1|-
TGCGCCAGCAGTGACGGCGCGGCAAGCACAGATACGCAGTATTTT
CASSDGAASTDTQYF
>-|14|TRBJ1-5|TRBV27|TRBD1
TGTGCCAGCAGTTTCGGACAGGTTGATCAGCCCCAGCATTTT
CASSFGQVDQPQHF
>-|12|TRBJ1-2|TRBV29-1|-
TGCAGCGTTGAGGAGTCGCGGGAGGGCTACACCTTC
CSVEESREGYTF
>-|15|TRBJ1-1|TRBV3-1/TRBV3-2|-
TGTGCCAGCAGCCAAGTGGGCAGATTGAACACTGAAGCTTTCTTT
CASSQVGRLNTEAFF
>-|15|TRBJ1-2|TRBV5-4|-
TGTGCCAGCAGCTCGGGACTCCAAAGCTTCTATGGCTACACCTTC
CASSSGLQSFYGYTF
>-|13|TRBJ2-2|TRBV2|-
TGTGCCAGCGGCCGTCAGGGATCGGGGGAGCTGTTTTTT
CASGRQGSGELFF
>-|16|TRBJ2-1|TRBV9|-
TGTGCCAGCAGCCCCGTGTCTCGCGGTTCCTACAATGAGCAGTTCTTC
CASSPVSRGSYNEQFF
>-|12|TRBJ2-5|TRBV7-9|-
TGTGCCAGCTCCTATGGGGGGGAGACCCAGTACTTC
CASSYGGETQYF
>once|13|TRBJ1-3|TRBV10-3|-
TGTGCCATCAGTGAGTCTGGACAGTACACCATATATTTT
CAISESGQYTIYF
>-|15|TRBJ1-3|TRBV9|-
TGTGCCAGCAGGGAGGACCCTACACCTGGAAACACCATATATTTT
CASREDPTPGNTIYF
>-|19|TRBJ1-2|TRBV5-1|TRBD1
TGCGCCAGCAGCATGAGACAGGGAACTGCTATGTTATTTAACTATGGCTACACCTTC
CASSMRQGTAMLFNYGYTF
>-|16|TRBJ1-3|TRBV6-1|-
TGTGCCAGCAGTGAAGACCTGAGGCCCTCTGGAAACACCATATATTTT
CASSEDLRPSGNTIYF
>many|14|TRBJ1-4|TRBV29-1|-
TGCAGCGCTGGCAACGGCGGAGTAAATGAAAAACTGTTTTTT
CSAGNGGVNEKLFF
>-|13|TRBJ1-2|TRBV3-1/TRBV3-2|-
TGTGCCAGCAGCCAAGATATCTACTATGGCTACACCTTC
CASSQDIYYGYTF
>once|13|TRBJ1-5|TRBV30|-
TGTGCCTGGAGCTCGGGGGGCAATCAGCCCCAGCATTTT
CAWSSGGNQPQHF
>-|13|TRBJ2-3|TRBV27|-
TGTGCCAGCAGTTGGGGGCTCACAGATACGCAGTATTTT
CASSWGLTDTQYF
>once|13|TRBJ1-2|TRBV30|-
TGTGCCTGGAGTGAGGGGGATGGGGGTGGCTACACCTTC
CAWSEGDGGGYTF
>-|17|TRBJ1-5|TRBV6-4|-
TGTGCCAGCGGAACACATTCTCAGGGAGGGGGCAATCAGCCCCAGCATTTT
CASGTHSQGGGNQPQHF
>-|16|TRBJ2-3|TRBV15|-
TGTGCCACCAGCAGAGATCGGTTCCTCAGCACAGATACGCAGTATTTT
CATSRDRFLSTDTQYF
>-|16|TRBJ2-2|TRBV5-1|-
TGCGCCAGCAGCTTGGTTAGCGAGGCGAACACCGGGGAGCTGTTTTTT
CASSLVSEANTGELFF
>-|14|TRBJ2-7|TRBV11-2|-
TGTGCCAGCAGCTTAAAACAGGGTTTAAACGAGCAGTACTTC
CASSLKQGLNEQYF
>-|15|TRBJ2-2|TRBV7-8|-
TGTGCCAGCAGCTTTGGCTCCCCCCACACCGGGGAGCTGTTTTTT
CASSFGSPHTGELFF
>-|15|TRBJ1-1|TRBV27|-
TGTGCCAGCAGCTACACGGGGGGGTTCGGTCTTGAAGCTTTCTTT
CASSYTGGFGLEAFF
>-|20|TRBJ2-1|TRBV15|TRBD2
TGTGCCACCAGCAGAGGTCGACTAGCGGGGTCCTCTGGAACCTACAATGAGCAGTTCTTC
CATSRGRLAGSSGTYNEQFF
>-|16|TRBJ2-2|TRBV11-2|-
TGTGCCAGCAGCTTACTGGGGGGGGCGAGCACCGGGGAGCTGTTTTTT
CASSLLGGASTGELFF
>-|12|TRBJ1-2|TRBV27|TRBD1
TGTGCCAGCAGTCCGACAGGGAATGGCTACACCTTC
CASSPTGNGYTF
>-|15|TRBJ2-7|TRBV5-8|-
TGTGCCAGCAGCTTGGCGGGCAGGGTGGTCGACGAGCAGTACTTC
CASSLAGRVVDEQYF
>-|19|TRBJ1-5|TRBV19|TRBD1
TGTGCCAGTAGTATCCTACAAACCGGGACAGCGTGGAAGGGCCAGCCCCAGCATTTT
CASSILQTGTAWKGQPQHF
>-|17|TRBJ2-3|TRBV5-1|-
TGCGCCAGCAGCTCCCCGCGCGGGGGCGCCCGCACAGATACGCAGTATTTT
CASSSPRGGARTDTQYF
>-|15|TRBJ2-1|TRBV6-5|TRBD2
TGTGCCAGCGCAACGGTGGCTAGCGGGGGGGATGAGCAGTTCTTC
CASATVASGGDEQFF
>-|14|TRBJ2-7|TRBV3-1/TRBV3-2|-
TGTGCCAGCAGCCAAGCAGCTAGCCTGGGGGAGCAGTACTTC
CASSQAASLGEQYF
>-|15|TRBJ2-1|TRBV30|TRBD2
TGTGCCTGGAGGAGGACTAGCGGGAGAGGCTATGAGCAGTTCTTC
CAWRRTSGRGYEQFF
>-|15|TRBJ2-4|TRBV6-5|-
TGTGCCAGCAGCCAGGGTGGTTTGGGCAAAAACATTCAGTACTTC
CASSQGGLGKNIQYF
>few|15|TRBJ1-1|TRBV7-2|TRBD1
TGTGCCAGCAGCCCCCGACAGGGAGGGAACACTGAAGCTTTCTTT
CASSPRQGGNTEAFF
>few|16|TRBJ2-5|TRBV11-2|TRBD1
TGTGCCAGCAGCTTACTCCAGGGGGCGGCTCGAGAGACCCAGTACTTC
CASSLLQGAARETQYF
>-|14|TRBJ1-2|TRBV7-3|-
TGTGCCAGCAGCTTAAGGGGACACGATGGTGGCTACACCTTC
CASSLRGHDGGYTF
>-|15|TRBJ2-1|TRBV5-1|TRBD2
TGCGCCAGCAGCTTGCGGACTAGCGGGAGTAATGAGCAGTTCTTC
CASSLRTSGSNEQFF
>-|16|TRBJ1-3|TRBV3-1/TRBV3-2|TRBD1
TGTGCCAGCAGCCACGCTTCGGGGACAGGGATGCACACCATATATTTT
CASSHASGTGMHTIYF
>-|15|TRBJ2-7|TRBV15|TRBD1
TGTGCCACCAGCAGTGAACAGACAGGGGTGTACGAGCAGTACTTC
CATSSEQTGVYEQYF
>-|18|TRBJ1-6|TRBV19|TRBD1
TGTGCCAGTAGTATCGGAGACAGGGGGCTGGGGAGATATTCACCCCTCCACTTT
CASSIGDRGLGRYSPLHF
>-|15|TRBJ1-1|TRBV3-1/TRBV3-2|-
TGTGCCAGCAGCCAAGACTATCGTGCGGGGACTGAAGCTTTCTTT
CASSQDYRAGTEAFF
>-|13|TRBJ1-1|TRBV27|-
TGTGCCAGCAGTTTTAATCGGGGTGCTGAAGCTTTCTTT
CASSFNRGAEAFF
>-|18|TRBJ1-1|TRBV19|-
TGTGCCAGTAGTTCAAGGGGAATTGGGCCTCGGGTGAACACTGAAGCTTTCTTT
CASSSRGIGPRVNTEAFF
>once|15|TRBJ1-3|TRBV2|-
TGTGCCAGCAGTGAAGAGCTAATCTCTGGAAACACCATATATTTT
CASSEELISGNTIYF
>-|13|TRBJ2-5|TRBV3-1/TRBV3-2|-
TGTGCCAGCAGCCAAGGGACTCAAGAGACCCAGTACTTC
CASSQGTQETQYF
>-|15|TRBJ2-5|TRBV10-2|TRBD1
TGCGCCAGCAGTGAGGACAGGGGTTTGGAAGAGACCCAGTACTTC
CASSEDRGLEETQYF
>-|16|TRBJ1-5|TRBV27|TRBD1
TGTGCCAGCAGTCCAGGGGGCTCTATCGGCAATCAGCCCCAGCATTTT
CASSPGGSIGNQPQHF
>-|17|TRBJ1-1|TRBV27|-
TGTGCCAGCAGTTTATCGAGGGCGTCAGCCTTGAACACTGAAGCTTTCTTT
CASSLSRASALNTEAFF
>-|16|TRBJ1-1|TRBV12-5|-
TGTGCTAGTGGGCCACAGGGACCTGAACAGGGCACTGAAGCTTTCTTT
CASGPQGPEQGTEAFF
>few|15|TRBJ2-1|TRBV29-1|TRBD2
TGCAGCGTTGACGGAGCGGGAGCCTCCTACAATGAGCAGTTCTTC
CSVDGAGASYNEQFF
>-|13|TRBJ2-2|TRBV5-4|-
TGTGCCAGCAGTTCCCTTTACACCGGGGAGCTGTTTTTT
CASSSLYTGELFF
>-|14|TRBJ2-2|TRBV6-6|-
TGTGCCAGCAGCGGACGGGAGTACACCGGGGAGCTGTTTTTT
CASSGREYTGELFF
>-|13|TRBJ1-3|TRBV6-1|-
TGTGCCAGCAGTGAACGCGCTGGAAACACCATATATTTT
CASSERAGNTIYF